The 2 T cell receptor beta chains reported below all come from one sample, sequenced in a study of blood T cell repertoires in COVID-19. The assay was immunoSEQ multiplex PCR, and TCRdb's table has in-frame clones only and misses some. The sample shows more than 200,000 clones, roughly 80% of them seen only once. The sample taken for sequencing was peripheral blood. These TCRs come from a woman of 80 years or more with acute or convalescent COVID-19.

The count of this clone is one. This chain joins TRBV2 and TRBJ2-1; 9 nucleotides agree with TRBD1. J lost 10 bases, V lost 6 bases, and 4 bases had no gene match. CDR3 size: 12 residues. Germline CDR1 SNHLY, CDR2 FYNNEI. CDR3 sequence reads: CASSAGTGEQFF. The CDR3 bases are TGTGCCAGCAGCGCAGGGACAGGGGAGCAGTTCTTC.

The rearrangement uses TRBV3-1 (or the pseudogene TRBV3-2) and TRBJ1-5; D unresolved. The CDR3 runs to 14 residues. V lost 0 bases to trimming and J lost 6 bases, with 9 bases between them. Germline CDR1 and CDR2: LGHDT and YNNKEL (reference sequence). In nucleotides, the CDR3 is TGTGCCAGCAGCCAAGATCTACAGAGTCAGCCCCAGCATTTT. Translated: CASSQDLQSQPQHF.